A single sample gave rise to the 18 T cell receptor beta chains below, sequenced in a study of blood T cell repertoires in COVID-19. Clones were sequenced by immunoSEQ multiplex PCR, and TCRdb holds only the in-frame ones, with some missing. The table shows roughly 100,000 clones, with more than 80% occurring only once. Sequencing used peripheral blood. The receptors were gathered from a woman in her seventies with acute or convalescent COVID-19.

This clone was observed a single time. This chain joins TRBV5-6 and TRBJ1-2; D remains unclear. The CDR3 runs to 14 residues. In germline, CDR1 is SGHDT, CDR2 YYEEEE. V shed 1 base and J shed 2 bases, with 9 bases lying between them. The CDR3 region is CASSLSNLNYGYTF. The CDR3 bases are TGTGCCAGCAGCTTGAGCAATCTCAACTATGGCTACACCTTC. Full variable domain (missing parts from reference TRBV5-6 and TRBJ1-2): DAGVTQSPTHLIKTRGQQVTLRCSPKSGHDTVSWYQQALGQGPQFIFQYYEEEERQRGNFPDRFSGHQFPNYSSELNVNALLLGDSALYLCASSLSNLNYGYTFGSGTRLTVV.

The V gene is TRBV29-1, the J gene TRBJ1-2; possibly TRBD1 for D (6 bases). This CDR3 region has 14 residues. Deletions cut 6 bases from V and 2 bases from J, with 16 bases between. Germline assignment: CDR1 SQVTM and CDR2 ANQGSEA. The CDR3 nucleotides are TGCAGCGTCGCCCCTGCAGGGGCGAACTATGGCTACACCTTC. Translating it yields CSVAPAGANYGYTF.

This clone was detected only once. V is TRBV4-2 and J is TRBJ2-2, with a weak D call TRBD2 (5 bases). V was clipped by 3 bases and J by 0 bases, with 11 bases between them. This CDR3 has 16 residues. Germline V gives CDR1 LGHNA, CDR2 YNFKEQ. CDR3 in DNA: TGTGCCAGCAGCCACGAGGACTCCGCGAACACCGGGGAGCTGTTTTTT. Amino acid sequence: CASSHEDSANTGELFF.

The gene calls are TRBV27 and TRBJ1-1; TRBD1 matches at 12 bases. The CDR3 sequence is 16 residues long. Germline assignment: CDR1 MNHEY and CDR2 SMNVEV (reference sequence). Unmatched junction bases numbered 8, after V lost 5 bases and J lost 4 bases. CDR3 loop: CASSTRDRGPGTEAFF. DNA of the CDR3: TGTGCCAGCAGTACCCGGGACAGGGGGCCAGGCACTGAAGCTTTCTTT.

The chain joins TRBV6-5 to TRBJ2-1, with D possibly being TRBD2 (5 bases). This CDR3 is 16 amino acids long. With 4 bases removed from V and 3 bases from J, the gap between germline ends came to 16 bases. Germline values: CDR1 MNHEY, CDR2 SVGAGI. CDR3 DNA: TGTGCCAGCAGTTCTTCCCGGGATCGCGTCTACAATGAGCAGTTCTTC. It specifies CASSSSRDRVYNEQFF.

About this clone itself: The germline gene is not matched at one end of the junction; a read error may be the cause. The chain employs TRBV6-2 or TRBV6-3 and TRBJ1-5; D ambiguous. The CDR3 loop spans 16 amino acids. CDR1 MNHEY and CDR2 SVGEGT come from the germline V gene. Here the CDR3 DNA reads TGTGCCAGCACTTACAAAGTTGGGCCGGCCGGTCAGCCCCAGCATTTT. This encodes CASTYKVGPAGQPQHF.

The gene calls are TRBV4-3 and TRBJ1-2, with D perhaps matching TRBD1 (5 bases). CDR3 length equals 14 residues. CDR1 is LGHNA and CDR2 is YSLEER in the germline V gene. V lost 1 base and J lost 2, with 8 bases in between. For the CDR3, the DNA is TGCGCCAGCAGCCAAGTTGGGGCCAACTATGGCTACACCTTC. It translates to CASSQVGANYGYTF.

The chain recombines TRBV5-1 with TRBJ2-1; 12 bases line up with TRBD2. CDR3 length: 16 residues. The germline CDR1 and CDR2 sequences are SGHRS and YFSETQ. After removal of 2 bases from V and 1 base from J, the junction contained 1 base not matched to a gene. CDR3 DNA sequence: TGCGCCAGCAGCTTAACTAGCGGGGGGTCCTACAATGAGCAGTTCTTC. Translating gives CASSLTSGGSYNEQFF.

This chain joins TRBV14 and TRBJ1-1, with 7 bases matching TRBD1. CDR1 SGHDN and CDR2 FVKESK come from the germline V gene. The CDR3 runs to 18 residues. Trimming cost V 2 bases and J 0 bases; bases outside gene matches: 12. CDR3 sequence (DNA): TGTGCCAGCAGCCAATTCGCGGTTGAGGGGGCCTTGAACACTGAAGCTTTCTTT. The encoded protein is CASSQFAVEGALNTEAFF.

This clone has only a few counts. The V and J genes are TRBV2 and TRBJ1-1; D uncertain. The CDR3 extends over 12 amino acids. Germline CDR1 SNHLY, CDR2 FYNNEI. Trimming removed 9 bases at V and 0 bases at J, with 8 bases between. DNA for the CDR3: TGTGCCAGTGACCGGGTGAACACTGAAGCTTTCTTT. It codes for CASDRVNTEAFF.

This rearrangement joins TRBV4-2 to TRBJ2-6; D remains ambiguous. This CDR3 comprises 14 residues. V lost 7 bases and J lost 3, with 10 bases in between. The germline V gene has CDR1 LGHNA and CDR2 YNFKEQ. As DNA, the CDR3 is TGTGCCAGCAAGGAGACTTTTGGGGCCAACGTCCTGACTTTC. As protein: CASKETFGANVLTF.

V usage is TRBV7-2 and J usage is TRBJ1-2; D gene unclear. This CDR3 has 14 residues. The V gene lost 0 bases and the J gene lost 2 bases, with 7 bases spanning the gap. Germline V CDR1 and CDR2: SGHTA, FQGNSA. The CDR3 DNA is TGTGCCAGCAGCTTAGCGCTACGGAACTATGGCTACACCTTC. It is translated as CASSLALRNYGYTF. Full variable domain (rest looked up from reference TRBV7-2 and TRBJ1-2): GAGVSQSPSNKVTEKGKDVELRCDPISGHTALYWYRQSLGQGLEFLIYFQGNSAPDKSGLPSDRFSAERTGGSVSTLTIQRTQQEDSAVYLCASSLALRNYGYTFGSGTRLTVV.

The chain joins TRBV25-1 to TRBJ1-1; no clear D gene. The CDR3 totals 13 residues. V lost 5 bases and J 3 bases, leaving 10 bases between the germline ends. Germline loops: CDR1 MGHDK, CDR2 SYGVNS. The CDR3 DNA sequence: TGTGCCAGCAGTACAAGACGGGACACTGAAGCTTTCTTT. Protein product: CASSTRRDTEAFF.

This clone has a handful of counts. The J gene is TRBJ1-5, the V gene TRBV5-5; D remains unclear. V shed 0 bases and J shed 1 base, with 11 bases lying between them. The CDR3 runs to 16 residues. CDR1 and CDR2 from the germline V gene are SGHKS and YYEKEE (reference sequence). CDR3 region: CASSLGLPVSNQPQHF. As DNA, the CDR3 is TGTGCCAGCAGCTTGGGACTCCCAGTGAGCAATCAGCCCCAGCATTTT. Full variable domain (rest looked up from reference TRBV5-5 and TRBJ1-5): DAGVTQSPTHLIKTRGQQVTLRCSPISGHKSVSWYQQVLGQGPQFIFQYYEKEERGRGNFPDRFSARQFPNYSSELNVNALLLGDSALYLCASSLGLPVSNQPQHFGDGTRLSIL.

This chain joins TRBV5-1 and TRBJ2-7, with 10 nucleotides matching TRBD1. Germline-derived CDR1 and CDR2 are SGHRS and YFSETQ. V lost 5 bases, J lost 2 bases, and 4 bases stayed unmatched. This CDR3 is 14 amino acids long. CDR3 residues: CASSSGTGAYEQYF. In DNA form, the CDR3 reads TGCGCCAGCAGTTCCGGGACAGGGGCCTACGAGCAGTACTTC.

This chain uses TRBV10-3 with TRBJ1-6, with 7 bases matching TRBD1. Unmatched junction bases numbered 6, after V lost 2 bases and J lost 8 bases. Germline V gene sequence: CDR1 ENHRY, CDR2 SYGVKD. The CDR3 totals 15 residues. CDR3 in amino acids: CAISETGTVDSPLHF. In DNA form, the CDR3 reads TGTGCCATCAGTGAGACCGGGACAGTCGATTCACCCCTCCACTTT.

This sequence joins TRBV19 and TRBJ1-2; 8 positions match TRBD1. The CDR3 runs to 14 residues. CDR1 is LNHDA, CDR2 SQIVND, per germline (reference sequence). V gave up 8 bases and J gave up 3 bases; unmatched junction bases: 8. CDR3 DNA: TGTGCCAGTGGCAGCCCGGGACAGGACTATGGCTACACCTTC. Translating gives CASGSPGQDYGYTF.

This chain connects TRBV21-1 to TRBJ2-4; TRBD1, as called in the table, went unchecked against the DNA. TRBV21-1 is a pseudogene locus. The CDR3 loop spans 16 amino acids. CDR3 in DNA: TGTGCCAGCAGCAAAGAGGGACAGAGCCATCGAAACATTCAGTACTTC. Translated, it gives CASSKEGQSHRNIQYF.